This T cell receptor beta chain was sequenced for a study of blood T cell repertoires in COVID-19. The V gene end was trimmed by 5 bases and the J gene end by 3 bases; junction bases not matched to a gene: 12. The CDR3 has 16 residues. Looked up from germline, CDR1 is SEHNR and CDR2 is FQNEAQ (reference sequence). Assay: immunoSEQ multiplex PCR; the TCRdb copy retains only in-frame clones and omits some. Of about 130,000 clones listed, over 60% are singletons. The sequence came from an older woman with acute or convalescent COVID-19. The chain employs TRBV7-9 and TRBJ1-2; TRBD1 matches at 7 bases. The sequenced sample consisted of peripheral blood. Here the CDR3 reads CASSIHTGDSDYGYTF. In nucleotides, the CDR3 is TGTGCCAGCAGCATTCATACAGGGGATAGCGACTATGGCTACACCTTC.